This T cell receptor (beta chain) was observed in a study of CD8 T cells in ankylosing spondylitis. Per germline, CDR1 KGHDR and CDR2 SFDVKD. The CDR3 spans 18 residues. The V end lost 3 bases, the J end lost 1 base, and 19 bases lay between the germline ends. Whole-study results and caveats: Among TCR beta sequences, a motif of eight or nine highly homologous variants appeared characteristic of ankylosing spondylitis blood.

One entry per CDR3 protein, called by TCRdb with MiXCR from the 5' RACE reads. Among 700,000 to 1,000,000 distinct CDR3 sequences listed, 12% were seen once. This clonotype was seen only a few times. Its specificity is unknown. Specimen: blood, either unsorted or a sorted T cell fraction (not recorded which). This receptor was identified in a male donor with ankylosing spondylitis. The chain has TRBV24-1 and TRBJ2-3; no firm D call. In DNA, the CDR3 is TGTGCCACCAGTGATCTCGACCCTATCCGGGCTGGCACAGATACGCAGTATTTT. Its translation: CATSDLDPIRAGTDTQYF.